The 10 T cell receptor beta chains in this list originate from one sample, sequenced in a study of shared clonotypes between healthy human individuals. Here immunoSEQ multiplex PCR was the method, and the copy in TCRdb shows in-frame clones only, minus some. The table records roughly 490,000 clones, roughly four fifths of them present only once. The material sequenced was PBMCs. The receptors were gathered from a woman in her 40s in good health. Some clones in this sample may be carry-over from other donors' samples.

The chain has TRBV5-1 and TRBJ1-2, with D perhaps TRBD1 (5 bases). Trimming stripped 5 bases from V and 4 bases from J, with 18 bases between. The CDR3 has 15 residues. Germline V gene lookup returns CDR1 SGHRS and CDR2 YFSETQ. CDR3 DNA sequence: TGCGCCAGCAGAAAATCGGGCGACAGCGGCTATGGCTACACCTTC. Its translation: CASRKSGDSGYGYTF.

The J gene is TRBJ2-5, the V gene TRBV2; D is ambiguous. Trimming pared 6 bases from V and 5 bases from J, leaving 10 bases between. CDR1 and CDR2 (germline): SNHLY, FYNNEI. CDR3 length: 12 residues. The CDR3 spells CASRIRWETQYF. The CDR3 region has the DNA TGTGCCAGCAGAATCCGCTGGGAGACCCAGTACTTC.

The chain carries TRBV27 and TRBJ2-3, with TRBD2 matching over 12 bases. The germline V gene has CDR1 MNHEY and CDR2 SMNVEV (reference sequence). CDR3 size: 16 residues. V lost 4 bases to trimming and J lost 5 bases; unmatched junction nucleotides: 7. As DNA, the CDR3 is TGTGCCAGCAGTTGGTCTAGCGGGAGGGCCGGAGATACGCAGTATTTT. Its translation: CASSWSSGRAGDTQYF.

The chain is built from TRBV28 and TRBJ2-5; a weak D match, TRBD1 (6 bases). Looked up from germline, CDR1 is MDHEN and CDR2 is SYDVKM. V was clipped by 8 bases and J by 7 bases, with 20 bases between them. This CDR3 spans 14 amino acids. CDR3: CASLLIKGVGTQYF. The CDR3, as DNA: TGTGCCAGCCTCTTGATTAAGGGGGTAGGGACCCAGTACTTC.

This chain joins TRBV5-1 and TRBJ2-3; 11 positions match TRBD2. J gave up 7 bases and V 2 bases, and 6 bases lay outside the gene matches. Germline V gene data show CDR1 as SGHRS and CDR2 as YFSETQ. The CDR3 is 15 residues long. CDR3 amino acids: CASSLSLAGANTQYF. The CDR3 DNA reads as TGCGCCAGCAGCTTATCACTAGCGGGGGCGAATACGCAGTATTTT.

V gene TRBV5-1 combines with J gene TRBJ2-1, with 8 bases that match TRBD2. CDR3 length: 13 amino acids. V shed 6 bases, J shed 6 bases, and the junction held 5 bases outside the gene matches. Germline assignment: CDR1 SGHRS and CDR2 YFSETQ. DNA of the CDR3: TGCGCCAGCACGCCGGGAGGGACCAATGAGCAGTTCTTC. Translating gives CASTPGGTNEQFF. The entire variable domain, with the rest obtained from reference TRBV5-1 and TRBJ2-1, is as follows: KAGVTQTPRYLIKTRGQQVTLSCSPISGHRSVSWYQQTPGQGLQFLFEYFSETQRNKGNFPGRFSGRQFSNSRSEMNVSTLELGDSALYLCASTPGGTNEQFFGPGTRLTVL.

The rearrangement joins TRBV7-9 to TRBJ2-5; TRBD2 aligns across 8 bases. This CDR3 has 16 amino acids. Germline-derived CDR1 and CDR2 are SEHNR and FQNEAQ (reference sequence). V gave up 1 base and J gave up 5 bases; unmatched junction bases: 9. The CDR3 is CASSLGLVREVETQYF. The CDR3 DNA reads as TGTGCCAGCAGCTTAGGTTTAGTGCGGGAGGTCGAGACCCAGTACTTC.

This chain uses TRBV25-1 with TRBJ2-2, with D uncertain. The CDR3 spans 14 residues. Germline V gene sequence: CDR1 MGHDK, CDR2 SYGVNS. The V and J ends lost 6 bases and 0 bases respectively, with 8 bases between them. The CDR3 here is CASSPRANTGELFF. In DNA, the CDR3 is TGTGCCAGCAGCCCACGAGCGAACACCGGGGAGCTGTTTTTT.

This chain uses TRBV6-1 with TRBJ2-2; 7 positions agree with TRBD1. Germline V gene lookup returns CDR1 MNHNS and CDR2 SASEGT. The CDR3 consists of 14 residues. V gave up 7 bases and J gave up 5 bases; unmatched junction bases: 7. The CDR3 DNA reads as TGTGCCAGCAACCGGGACAGAGGGACCGGGGAGCTGTTTTTT. Encoded protein: CASNRDRGTGELFF.

This clone was observed once. The V and J genes are TRBV28 and TRBJ2-7; TRBD2 aligns across 9 bases. This CDR3 has 14 residues. CDR1 and CDR2 from the germline V gene are MDHEN and SYDVKM. The V segment lost 6 bases and the J segment 2 bases; nucleotides outside the gene matches: 5. The CDR3, as DNA: TGTGCCAGCAGGTCGCGGGGGGGAACCTACGAGCAGTACTTC. Protein: CASRSRGGTYEQYF.